This T cell receptor (beta chain) came from a study of regulatory T cells in long-lasting Graves disease. Study-wide background: Graves' patients (newly diagnosed) had been on antithyroid drugs under 3 months.

This clonotype was found many times. Researchers made TCR beta libraries by using iRepertoire HTBI primers and running Arm-PCR on CDR3 regions. TCRdb fed the multiplex PCR reads into MiXCR, producing one record per CDR3 protein. The top ten clones hold 8% to 10% of a sample with about 540,000 distinct CDR3 sequences, approximately 13% of them seen once. The V gene lost 1 base and the J gene lost 5 bases, with 14 bases spanning the gap. The CDR3 has 15 amino acids. Germline assignment: CDR1 SGHTA and CDR2 FQGNSA. Time point defined: newly diagnosed GD, antithyroid drugs for less than 3 months. Making the TCR library involved RNA that had been extracted from PBMCs. Criteria from the American Thyroid Association guidelines were applied to diagnose Graves' disease. Patients all came to the study from an endocrinology department in Xi'an, China. Separately, the same data were catalogued under a study of T cells in Graves' hyperthyroidism and ophthalmopathy. That work contributes: Researchers report that a 13 V-J model separated ophthalmopathy from stable hyperthyroidism.

The sample consisted of peripheral blood mononuclear cells (PBMCs), taken at new diagnosis, from a patient treated with antithyroid drugs. The chain joins TRBV7-2 to TRBJ2-5; no reliable D call. This sequence originates from a man aged 25 to 40 with Graves disease. The CDR3 is CASSLDPGRSETQYF. The CDR3 DNA is TGTGCCAGCAGCTTAGACCCAGGAAGGTCTGAGACCCAGTACTTC. The entire variable domain, with the rest obtained from reference TRBV7-2 and TRBJ2-5, is as follows: GAGVSQSPSNKVTEKGKDVELRCDPISGHTALYWYRQSLGQGLEFLIYFQGNSAPDKSGLPSDRFSAERTGGSVSTLTIQRTQQEDSAVYLCASSLDPGRSETQYFGPGTRLLVL.